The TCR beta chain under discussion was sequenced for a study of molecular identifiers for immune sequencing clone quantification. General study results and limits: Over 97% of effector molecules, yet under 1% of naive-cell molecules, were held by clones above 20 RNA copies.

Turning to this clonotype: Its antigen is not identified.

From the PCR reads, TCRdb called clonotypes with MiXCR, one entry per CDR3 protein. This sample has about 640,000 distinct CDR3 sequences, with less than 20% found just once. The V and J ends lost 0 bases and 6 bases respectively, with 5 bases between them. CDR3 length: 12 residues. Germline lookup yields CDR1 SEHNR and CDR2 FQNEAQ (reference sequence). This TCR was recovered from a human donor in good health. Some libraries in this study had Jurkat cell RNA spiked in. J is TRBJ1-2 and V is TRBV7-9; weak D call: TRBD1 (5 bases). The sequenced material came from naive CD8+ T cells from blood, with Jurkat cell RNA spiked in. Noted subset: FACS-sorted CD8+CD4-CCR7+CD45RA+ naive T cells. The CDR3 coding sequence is TGTGCCAGCAGCTTAGCGGGACATGGCTACACCTTC. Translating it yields CASSLAGHGYTF.